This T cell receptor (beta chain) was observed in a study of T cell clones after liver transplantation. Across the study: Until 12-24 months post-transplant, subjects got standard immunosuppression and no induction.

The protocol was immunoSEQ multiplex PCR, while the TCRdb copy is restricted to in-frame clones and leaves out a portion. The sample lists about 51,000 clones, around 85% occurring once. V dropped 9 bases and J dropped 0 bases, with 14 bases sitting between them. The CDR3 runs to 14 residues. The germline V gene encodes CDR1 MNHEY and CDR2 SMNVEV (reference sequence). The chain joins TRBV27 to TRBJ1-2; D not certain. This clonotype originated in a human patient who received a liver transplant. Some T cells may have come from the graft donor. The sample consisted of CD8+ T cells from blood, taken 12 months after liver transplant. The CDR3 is CASSLSQSNYGYTF. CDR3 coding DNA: TGTGCCAGTTCCTTGTCCCAATCTAACTATGGCTACACCTTC.